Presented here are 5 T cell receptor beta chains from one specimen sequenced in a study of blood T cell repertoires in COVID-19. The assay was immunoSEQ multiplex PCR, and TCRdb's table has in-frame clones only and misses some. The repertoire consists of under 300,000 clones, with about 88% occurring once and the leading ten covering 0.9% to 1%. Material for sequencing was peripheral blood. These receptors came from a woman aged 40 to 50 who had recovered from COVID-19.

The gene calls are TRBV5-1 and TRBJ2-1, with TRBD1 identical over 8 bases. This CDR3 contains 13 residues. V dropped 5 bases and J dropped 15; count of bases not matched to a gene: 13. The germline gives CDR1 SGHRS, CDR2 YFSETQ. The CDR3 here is CASSWQGAPPMFF. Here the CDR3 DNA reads TGCGCCAGCAGTTGGCAGGGGGCCCCCCCCATGTTCTTC.

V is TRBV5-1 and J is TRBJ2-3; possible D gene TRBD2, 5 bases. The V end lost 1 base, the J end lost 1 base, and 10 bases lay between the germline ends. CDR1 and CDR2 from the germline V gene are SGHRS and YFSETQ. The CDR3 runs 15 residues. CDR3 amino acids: CASSLLGRGTDTQYF. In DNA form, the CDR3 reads TGCGCCAGCAGCTTGTTAGGGCGGGGCACAGATACGCAGTATTTT.

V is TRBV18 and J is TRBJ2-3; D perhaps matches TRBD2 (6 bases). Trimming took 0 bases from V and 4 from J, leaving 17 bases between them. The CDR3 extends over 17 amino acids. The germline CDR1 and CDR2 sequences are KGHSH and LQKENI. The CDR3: CASSPPPSMGGSDTQYF. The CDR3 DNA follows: TGTGCCAGCTCACCACCGCCCTCCATGGGGGGTTCAGATACGCAGTATTTT.

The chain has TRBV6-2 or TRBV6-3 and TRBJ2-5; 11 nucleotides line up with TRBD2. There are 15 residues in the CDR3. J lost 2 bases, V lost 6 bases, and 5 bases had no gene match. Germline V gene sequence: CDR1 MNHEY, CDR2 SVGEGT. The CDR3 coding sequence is TGTGCCAGCAGCCCGGGACTAGCGGAACAAGAGACCCAGTACTTC. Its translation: CASSPGLAEQETQYF.

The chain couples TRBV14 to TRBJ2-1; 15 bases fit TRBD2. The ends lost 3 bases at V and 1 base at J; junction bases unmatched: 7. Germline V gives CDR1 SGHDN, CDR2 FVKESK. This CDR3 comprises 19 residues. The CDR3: CASSQVTGLAGGSYNEQFF. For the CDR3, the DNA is TGTGCCAGCAGCCAGGTGACGGGACTAGCGGGAGGTTCCTACAATGAGCAGTTCTTC.